This section outlines one T cell receptor beta chain sequence together with its context. The data are from a study of blood T cell repertoires in COVID-19. Study at large: COVID-19 samples, acute and convalescent, were from the United States, Italy and Spain. Nucleic acid was either cDNA or gDNA, and it came from T cells, B-cell-depleted T cells, or PBMCs.

Repertoires were generated with immunoSEQ multiplex PCR, while TCRdb's copy carries only in-frame clones and drops some. The table records about 280,000 clones, roughly 89% of them present only once. Germline trimming cut 1 base from V and 0 bases from J; bases unmatched to any gene: 3. CDR1 is SGHNT and CDR2 is YYREEE in the germline V gene (reference sequence). CDR3 length: 15 amino acids. Everyone who took part was 18 to 89 years old, and they came from about two dozen US areas. Participant reports of clinical history set cohort assignment. The sequencing input was PBMCs or T cells enriched from blood (not recorded which). This clonotype originated in a woman between 18 and 29 years old with acute COVID-19. This chain uses TRBV5-4 with TRBJ2-7, with 8 bases matching TRBD2. CDR3 coding DNA: TGTGCCAGCAGCTTGACTAGCGGAAACTCCTACGAGCAGTACTTC. The encoded protein is CASSLTSGNSYEQYF.